The clone carrying this T cell receptor (beta chain) was observed a few times. This record belongs to a study of T cells in Graves' hyperthyroidism and ophthalmopathy. Study-wide context: Peripheral blood was acquired at first diagnosis, ahead of any therapy whatsoever.

Germline CDR1 is MNHEY and CDR2 is SVGAGI. Trimming left V 0 bases short and J 1 base short, with 6 bases between. CDR3 length equals 15 residues. The investigators amplified TCR beta CDR3 regions from RNA transcripts. HTBI primers were employed in a first-round RT-PCR of the TCR CDR3. TCRdb re-called the multiplex PCR reads through MiXCR, storing one row per CDR3 protein. This sample yields under 750,000 distinct CDR3 sequences, of which about 17% are seen a single time; about a sixth belongs to the top ten. Reasons for excluding patients were uncontrolled infection, other autoimmune disease, pregnancy or lactation. Diagnoses were established using clinical symptoms, serum thyroxine and TRAb, thyroid ultrasound and orbital computed tomography. This blood was taken when hyperthyroidism was first diagnosed, before any ophthalmopathy symptoms existed.

Sequencing input: blood. The receptor was derived from a woman in her 50s with Graves' hyperthyroidism that later progressed to Graves' ophthalmopathy. The chain links TRBV6-5 to TRBJ2-2; D ambiguous. Written as DNA, the CDR3 is TGTGCCAGCAGTTACTCGGTCCTGAACACCGGGGAGCTGTTTTTT. It specifies CASSYSVLNTGELFF.